Listed here are 25 T cell receptor beta chains from one sample, sequenced in a study of response to subunit inactivated influenza vaccine. MiXCR, applied by TCRdb to the RT-PCR reads, yields one record per CDR3 protein. The repertoire holds around 790,000 distinct CDR3 sequences, with over 20% as singletons. Sequenced material: PBMCs from blood, taken 4 to 6 days after vaccination. The origin of the receptors is a man in his fifties or sixties who received an inactivated influenza vaccine.

V usage is TRBV4-1 and J usage is TRBJ2-1, with TRBD2 identical over 8 bases. J gave up 4 bases and V 0 bases, and 8 bases lay outside the gene matches. This CDR3 is built from 17 residues. In germline, CDR1 is MGHRA, CDR2 YSYEKL. CDR3 DNA sequence: TGCGCCAGCAGCCAAGATTGGGAGACGGGGGGGTACAATGAGCAGTTCTTC. Protein sequence: CASSQDWETGGYNEQFF.

The CDR3 loop reads CASSYSTGYNYGYTF. The CDR3 nucleotides are TGTGCCAGCAGTTACTCAACAGGGTATAACTATGGCTACACCTTC. The chain links TRBV6-5 to TRBJ1-2; D is perhaps TRBD1 (6 bases). The CDR3 is 15 amino acids. Germline assignment: CDR1 MNHEY and CDR2 SVGAGI. Trimming pared 0 bases from V and 1 base from J, leaving 9 bases between.

The chain recombines TRBV3-1 with TRBJ2-5, with TRBD2 matching 9 bases. After removal of 0 bases from V and 4 bases from J, the junction contained 9 bases not matched to a gene. The germline gives CDR1 LGHDT, CDR2 YNNKEL (reference sequence). The CDR3 sequence is 17 residues long. This chain's CDR3 is CASSQDLVAGDLETQYF. CDR3 DNA: TGTGCCAGCAGCCAAGATCTGGTAGCGGGGGATTTAGAGACCCAGTACTTC.

This clonotype was picked up a small number of times. V and J are TRBV6-1 and TRBJ1-6; D possibly corresponds to TRBD1 (6 bases). This CDR3 region has 11 residues. Germline V lookup: CDR1 MNHNS, CDR2 SASEGT. V was shortened by 6 bases and J by 13 bases, with 10 bases between the two germline ends. The CDR3 nucleotides read TGTGCCAGCAGCACAGGACAGCCCCTCCACTTT. Translated, it gives CASSTGQPLHF.

This clonotype was seen a handful of times. The V and J genes are TRBV29-1 and TRBJ2-4, with D unclear. With 4 bases removed from V and 8 bases from J, the gap between germline ends came to 9 bases. The CDR3 consists of 11 residues. CDR1 is SQVTM and CDR2 is ANQGSEA in the germline V gene. The DNA for the CDR3 is TGCAGCGTTGGGCAGAATGACATTCAGTACTTC. Encoded protein: CSVGQNDIQYF. Together with reference TRBV29-1 and TRBJ2-4, the CDR3 gives the full variable domain: SAVISQKPSRDICQRGTSLTIQCQVDSQVTMMFWYRQQPGQSLTLIATANQGSEATYESGFVIDKFPISRPNLTFSTLTVSNMSPEDSSIYLCSVGQNDIQYFGAGTRLSVL.

This clonotype was counted at least ten times. This chain connects TRBV20-1 to TRBJ2-5, with D perhaps TRBD1 or TRBD2 (5 bases each). V was cut by 6 bases and J by 1 base, with 12 bases left in between. The CDR3 totals 13 residues. Germline V gene sequence: CDR1 DFQATT, CDR2 SNEGSKA (reference sequence). The CDR3 DNA reads as TGCAGTGCCACCGGGACCCCCCAAGAGACCCAGTACTTC. This codes for CSATGTPQETQYF.

The chain joins TRBV10-3 to TRBJ2-5; D uncertain. CDR1 and CDR2 from the germline V gene are ENHRY and SYGVKD. The CDR3 sequence is 11 residues long. Trimming pared 3 bases from V and 2 bases from J, leaving 1 base between. Written as DNA, the CDR3 is TGTGCCATCAGTGATCAAGAGACCCAGTACTTC. Amino acids: CAISDQETQYF.

This chain links TRBV4-3 with TRBJ2-2, with D possibly matching TRBD2 (6 bases). Per the germline V gene, CDR1 is LGHNA and CDR2 is YSLEER. Trimming took 1 base from V and 4 from J, leaving 13 bases between them. The CDR3 is 16 amino acids. CDR3 amino acids: CASSQGLGRGTGELFF. CDR3 coding DNA: TGCGCCAGCAGCCAAGGGCTGGGGCGGGGCACCGGGGAGCTGTTTTTT.

This clonotype was detected ten times or more. The rearrangement links TRBV12-3 or TRBV12-4 to TRBJ2-7; 7 bases match TRBD1. The CDR3 consists of 14 residues. Trimming at V came to 5 bases and at J to 2 bases, leaving 6 bases not matched to a gene. CDR3 sequence (DNA): TGTGCCAGCAGTCGCCAGGGACAGACCTACGAGCAGTACTTC. Protein: CASSRQGQTYEQYF.

This clonotype appeared a few times. The chain uses TRBV3-1 and TRBJ2-7, with a tentative D call TRBD1 (8 bases). V dropped 1 base and J dropped 4 bases, with 14 bases sitting between them. The CDR3 is 15 amino acids. CDR1 is LGHDT, CDR2 YNNKEL, per germline (reference sequence). CDR3 sequence reads: CASSQVTGGDYEQYF. As DNA, the CDR3 is TGTGCCAGCAGCCAAGTTACAGGGGGGGATTACGAGCAGTACTTC.

This clonotype was counted once. The rearrangement links TRBV6-5 to TRBJ2-5, with D unresolved. The CDR3 totals 15 residues. The germline V gene encodes CDR1 MNHEY and CDR2 SVGAGI. V lost 3 bases and J lost 2, with 13 bases in between. The CDR3, as DNA: TGTGCCAGCAGTTATCTGATGTACCAACAAGAGACCCAGTACTTC. Protein sequence: CASSYLMYQQETQYF.

The chain couples TRBV6-5 to TRBJ2-1; no firm D call. Trimming cost V 2 bases and J 5 bases, with 10 bases left between them. There are 14 residues in the CDR3. Looked up from germline, CDR1 is MNHEY and CDR2 is SVGAGI. The CDR3 nucleotides are TGTGCCAGCAGTTACCGAGACACCAACAATGAGCAGTTCTTC. It codes for CASSYRDTNNEQFF.

This clonotype was found a few times. The J gene is TRBJ2-2, the V gene TRBV12-3 or TRBV12-4; 10 bases agree with TRBD1. V shed 4 bases and J 5 bases; nucleotides not matched to a gene: 4. The CDR3 has 15 residues. For the CDR3, the DNA is TGTGCCAGCAGTTCCGGGACAGGGGTTACCGGGGAGCTGTTTTTT. Protein sequence: CASSSGTGVTGELFF.

This clonotype was counted once. This chain uses TRBV5-1 with TRBJ1-4; TRBD1 is a possible D gene (6 bases). The length of the CDR3 is 18 residues. Germline V CDR1 and CDR2: SGHRS, YFSETQ. The V end lost 0 bases, the J end lost 0 bases, and 15 bases lay between the germline ends. In DNA form, the CDR3 reads TGCGCCAGCAGCTTGGGCCGGTTGGGGGCTGCAACTAATGAAAAACTGTTTTTT. Its translation: CASSLGRLGAATNEKLFF.

This clonotype was counted only a few times. This chain links TRBV12-3 or TRBV12-4 with TRBJ2-3; D is undetermined. The ends were cut back, 4 bases at V and 5 bases at J, with 10 bases in the middle. The CDR3 length is 13 residues. The CDR3 loop is CASSSEALDTQYF. The CDR3 DNA is TGTGCCAGCAGTTCAGAGGCGTTAGATACGCAGTATTTT.

In its sample, this clonotype was seen a few times. V is TRBV5-1 and J is TRBJ2-5, with D unclear. This CDR3 comprises 14 residues. The V gene lost 0 bases and the J gene lost 6 bases, with 12 bases spanning the gap. CDR1 SGHRS and CDR2 YFSETQ come from the germline V gene. CDR3 residues: CASSLVGVAKTQYF. DNA of the CDR3: TGCGCCAGCAGCTTGGTCGGAGTAGCAAAGACCCAGTACTTC.

A few counts support this clonotype. V and J are TRBV20-1 and TRBJ2-5; D could derive from TRBD1 or TRBD2 (5 bases each). V was cut by 7 bases and J by 7 bases, with 28 bases left in between. CDR1 is DFQATT, CDR2 SNEGSKA, per germline (reference sequence). The CDR3 has 16 amino acids. For the CDR3, the DNA is TGCAGTGTCCGTAATCAGTGGGACGCCGGAGAGGGGACCCAGTACTTC. Translation: CSVRNQWDAGEGTQYF.

The V and J genes are TRBV20-1 and TRBJ1-6; D unclear. Germline V gives CDR1 DFQATT, CDR2 SNEGSKA (reference sequence). V lost 3 bases, J lost 6 bases, and 9 bases lay in between. The CDR3 length is 13 residues. The CDR3 reads CSASISPNSPLHF. The CDR3 DNA reads TGCAGTGCTAGTATAAGTCCTAATTCACCCCTCCACTTT.

This clonotype was detected a few times. In nucleotides, the CDR3 is TGTGCCAGCAGCTTAACACGGAATTCACCCCTCCACTTT. As protein: CASSLTRNSPLHF. The chain combines TRBV7-8 with TRBJ1-6, with D uncertain. This CDR3 spans 13 amino acids. The V end lost 2 bases, the J end lost 7 bases, and 6 bases lay between the germline ends. CDR1 and CDR2 from the germline V gene are SGHVS and FQNEAQ.

This clonotype was observed a handful of times. V is TRBV6-5 and J is TRBJ2-7; a weak D match, TRBD1 (6 bases). The CDR3 extends over 15 amino acids. Germline loops: CDR1 MNHEY, CDR2 SVGAGI. The V gene lost 0 bases and the J gene lost 3 bases, with 12 bases spanning the gap. The CDR3 DNA follows: TGTGCCAGCAGTTACTCGATTCAGGGGAACTACGAGCAGTACTTC. Encoded protein: CASSYSIQGNYEQYF.

The V call is TRBV7-9, the J call TRBJ1-1, with TRBD1 matching over 7 bases. Per germline, CDR1 SEHNR and CDR2 FQNEAQ (reference sequence). V shed 5 bases, J shed 5 bases, and the junction held 14 bases outside the gene matches. The CDR3 sequence is 16 residues long. As DNA, the CDR3 is TGTGCCAGCAGCCAGGGGGGTGGGGGCTCAGGAACTGAAGCTTTCTTT. Amino acid sequence: CASSQGGGGSGTEAFF.

The table lists this clonotype with many counts. This sequence joins TRBV12-3 or TRBV12-4 and TRBJ2-5; possible D gene TRBD2, 6 bases. Trimming pared 10 bases from V and 4 bases from J, leaving 16 bases between. The CDR3 loop spans 13 amino acids. The CDR3 is CAIGSGKRETQYF. The CDR3 DNA reads TGTGCCATCGGGAGTGGGAAAAGAGAGACCCAGTACTTC.

As regards this clonotype: A junction boundary mismatches the germline segment, possibly from a read error. This chain connects TRBV10-3 to TRBJ1-5; 7 bases line up with TRBD1. Germline V gene data show CDR1 as ENHRY and CDR2 as SYGVKD. The CDR3 has 13 amino acids. CDR3 sequence reads: CASSTGDVQPQHF. CDR3 bases: TGTGCCAGCAGTACAGGGGATGTTCAGCCCCAGCATTTT.

This clonotype was detected once. The V call is TRBV7-2, the J call TRBJ2-6; no reliable D call. CDR1 SGHTA and CDR2 FQGNSA come from the germline V gene. V was cut by 3 bases and J by 1 base, with 7 bases left in between. The CDR3 runs 15 residues. The CDR3 here is CASSFEVSGANVLTF. CDR3 nucleotide sequence: TGTGCCAGCAGCTTTGAGGTATCTGGGGCCAACGTCCTGACTTTC.

This clonotype has only a few counts. The chain carries TRBV12-3 or TRBV12-4 and TRBJ2-5, with D possibly being TRBD1 or TRBD2 (7 bases each). CDR3 size: 14 residues. The ends were cut back, 5 bases at V and 4 bases at J, with 14 bases in the middle. The CDR3 sequence: CASSVGGGAETQYF. The CDR3 DNA sequence: TGTGCCAGCAGTGTGGGAGGGGGCGCAGAGACCCAGTACTTC.